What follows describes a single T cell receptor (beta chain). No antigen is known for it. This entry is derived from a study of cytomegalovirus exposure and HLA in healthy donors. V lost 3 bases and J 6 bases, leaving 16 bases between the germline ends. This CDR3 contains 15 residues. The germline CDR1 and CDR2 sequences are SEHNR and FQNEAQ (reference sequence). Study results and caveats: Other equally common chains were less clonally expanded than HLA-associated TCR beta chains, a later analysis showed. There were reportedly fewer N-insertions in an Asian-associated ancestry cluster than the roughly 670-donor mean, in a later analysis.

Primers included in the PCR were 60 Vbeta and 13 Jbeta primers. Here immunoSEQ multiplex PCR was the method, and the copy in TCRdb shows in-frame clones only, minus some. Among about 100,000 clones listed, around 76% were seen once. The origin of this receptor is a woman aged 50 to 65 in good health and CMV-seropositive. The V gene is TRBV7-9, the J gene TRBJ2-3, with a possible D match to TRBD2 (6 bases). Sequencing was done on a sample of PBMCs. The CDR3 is CASSLRLGARDTQYF. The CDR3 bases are TGTGCCAGCAGCTTGCGACTAGGCGCCAGGGATACGCAGTATTTT.